This T cell receptor (beta chain) was captured by sequencing in a study of CD8+ T cells in alopecia areata. Overall study results and limits: Scalp samples also contribute reads from the resident alphabeta T cells found in normal skin. An increase in clonality over normal scalp was evident in lesional scalp, especially alopecia totalis/universalis.

Cells from pooled cutaneous lymph nodes were sorted by CD4, CD8alpha, NKG2D, NKG2ACE and other markers. Following RNA extraction, reverse transcription yielded cDNA that acted as the sequencing template. Data came from immunoSEQ multiplex PCR; TCRdb stores just in-frame clones and leaves some out. The repertoire consists of about 270,000 clones, none detected only once. This clone occurred a few times. Its antigen remains unidentified. The germline and genes are mouse ones. The read comes to an end 4 residues before the CDR3 does, leaving the germline J gene to fill in the end. Other DNA sequences in this sample translate to the same CDR3. The V segment lost 3 bases and the J segment 6 bases; nucleotides outside the gene matches: 7. The CDR3 length is 15 residues. Germline lookup yields CDR1 NSQYPW and CDR2 LRSPGD (reference sequence).

The source of this sequence is a C3H/HeJ mouse with alopecia areata. This strain has MHC haplotype H2-k. Sequencing used CD4+ T cells sorted from a lymph node. V usage is TRBV1 and J usage is TRBJ2-1; 8 bases agree with TRBD2. The CDR3 loop is CTCSALGGAFAEQFF. The CDR3 bases that were read are TGCACCTGCAGTGCTTTGGGGGGGGCTTTTGCT.